This paragraph covers one T cell receptor beta chain sequence. This sample stems from a study of blood T cell repertoires in COVID-19. For the study at large: Sites in the United States, Italy and Spain provided acute and convalescent COVID-19 samples. Nucleic acid was either cDNA or gDNA, and it came from T cells, B-cell-depleted T cells, or PBMCs.

The germline gives CDR1 ENHRY, CDR2 SYGVKD. Trimming stripped 4 bases from V and 8 bases from J, with 18 bases between. CDR3 length: 15 amino acids. Per the original methods: Reference gene primer amplification yielded estimated nucleated cell counts. Produced via immunoSEQ multiplex PCR; TCRdb's table is partial and in-frame only. V and J calls and clone size are those listed in that table; D and trimming were worked out from the DNA. Here the sample spans 90,000 to 120,000 clones, about 88% being singletons. The chain uses TRBV10-3 and TRBJ2-1, with D perhaps matching TRBD2 (5 bases). The sequenced material came from peripheral blood. The source of this sequence is a human donor in a cohort sampled during active COVID-19. CDR3 protein: CAISAAEGGFDEQFF. CDR3 DNA sequence: TGTGCCATCAGTGCGGCAGAAGGAGGTTTCGATGAGCAGTTCTTC.